These 28 T cell receptor beta chains were all obtained from the same sample, sequenced in a study of T-cell memory formation after mild COVID-19. TCRdb reprocessed the 5' RACE reads via MiXCR and lists one record per CDR3 protein. The sample gives about 290,000 distinct CDR3 sequences, about a sixth of which show up once; roughly 20% is in the top ten. Input material: PBMCs or a T cell subset sorted from them (not recorded which). All receptors come from a man aged 18 to 29 who had mild COVID-19 (a few samples of this study predate the infection). Cell type and time point are not known.

The chain has TRBV4-1 and TRBJ2-7; D perhaps matches TRBD1 (5 bases). Trimming left V 0 bases short and J 0 bases short, with 15 bases between. Looked up from germline, CDR1 is MGHRA and CDR2 is YSYEKL. The CDR3 has 17 residues. As DNA, the CDR3 is TGCGCCAGCAGCCAAGATAGGGGTTGGCAGGTCTCCTACGAGCAGTACTTC. This translates into CASSQDRGWQVSYEQYF.

V and J are TRBV4-3 and TRBJ2-2; no definite D call. The V end lost 1 base, the J end lost 5 bases, and 11 bases lay between the germline ends. The CDR3 covers 15 residues. Germline CDR1 is LGHNA and CDR2 is YSLEER. The CDR3: CASSQVTVGTGELFF. CDR3 DNA: TGCGCCAGCAGCCAAGTCACTGTCGGGACCGGGGAGCTGTTTTTT.

This clonotype appeared a few times. V gene TRBV27 combines with J gene TRBJ1-5; possibly TRBD1 for D (5 bases). Germline CDR1 reads MNHEY; CDR2 reads SMNVEV (reference sequence). Trimming pared 1 base from V and 8 bases from J, leaving 15 bases between. The CDR3 is 15 residues long. CDR3 region: CASSLFGTIPEPQHF. In nucleotides, the CDR3 is TGTGCCAGCAGTTTATTCGGGACCATTCCGGAGCCCCAGCATTTT.

The rearrangement uses TRBV4-1 and TRBJ1-2, with TRBD1 identical over 10 bases. The CDR3 length is 16 residues. The germline gives CDR1 MGHRA, CDR2 YSYEKL. The V gene end was trimmed by 0 bases and the J gene end by 7 bases; junction bases not matched to a gene: 8. The CDR3 region is CASSQDGGTGAPGYTF. The CDR3 DNA sequence: TGCGCCAGCAGCCAAGATGGAGGGACAGGGGCTCCTGGCTACACCTTC.

The table lists this clonotype with a few counts. V gene TRBV5-1 combines with J gene TRBJ2-7; 7 bases fit TRBD1. Per germline, CDR1 SGHRS and CDR2 YFSETQ. With V trimmed by 4 bases and J by 2 bases, 9 bases remained unmatched. There are 15 residues in the CDR3. The CDR3 DNA follows: TGCGCCAGCAGCCCGAGAGGGCAGGGGGCCTACGAGCAGTACTTC. The encoded protein is CASSPRGQGAYEQYF.

The chain uses TRBV7-2 and TRBJ2-7, with D perhaps TRBD1 (5 bases). The germline V and J ends were trimmed by 0 bases and 1 base, with 7 bases remaining between them. Germline CDR1 is SGHTA and CDR2 is FQGNSA. This CDR3 region has 14 residues. CDR3: CASSLAKGSYEQYV. CDR3 coding DNA: TGTGCCAGCAGCTTAGCAAAGGGGTCCTACGAGCAGTACGTC.

This clonotype was picked up a small number of times. This sequence joins TRBV5-1 and TRBJ2-3, with TRBD2 matching 9 bases. V lost 4 bases to trimming and J lost 4 bases; unmatched junction nucleotides: 10. The CDR3 consists of 16 residues. Germline V gene sequence: CDR1 SGHRS, CDR2 YFSETQ. The CDR3 reads CASSRGRGGRSDTQYF. CDR3 nucleotides: TGCGCCAGCAGCAGAGGGCGGGGGGGCCGCTCAGATACGCAGTATTTT.

This clonotype was seen only a few times. The chain combines TRBV28 with TRBJ2-4; 14 nucleotides align to TRBD2. Trimming removed 6 bases from V and 0 bases from J; junction bases left unmatched: 10. This CDR3 has 19 amino acids. CDR1 is MDHEN, CDR2 SYDVKM, per germline. This CDR3 is CASSRRGLAGVLAKNIQYF. The CDR3 region has the DNA TGTGCCAGCAGCCGACGGGGACTAGCGGGGGTTTTAGCCAAAAACATTCAGTACTTC. Full variable domain (rest looked up from reference TRBV28 and TRBJ2-4): DVKVTQSSRYLVKRTGEKVFLECVQDMDHENMFWYRQDPGLGLRLIYFSYDVKMKEKGDIPEGYSVSREKKERFSLILESASTNQTSMYLCASSRRGLAGVLAKNIQYFGAGTRLSVL.

This clonotype was detected a few times. The chain is built from TRBV5-1 and TRBJ2-7; 10 bases map to TRBD1. Trimming cost V 6 bases and J 3 bases; bases outside gene matches: 9. This CDR3 is 15 amino acids long. Looked up from germline, CDR1 is SGHRS and CDR2 is YFSETQ. Here the CDR3 DNA reads TGCGCCAGCACGGGGTCGGGACAGGGGTTCTACGAGCAGTACTTC. It is translated as CASTGSGQGFYEQYF.

V and J are TRBV7-9 and TRBJ1-5; D might be TRBD1 (6 bases). CDR1 SEHNR and CDR2 FQNEAQ come from the germline V gene (reference sequence). The CDR3 loop spans 16 amino acids. Trimming removed 4 bases at V and 0 bases at J, with 13 bases between. The CDR3 loop reads CASSSWTADSNQPQHF. In DNA form, the CDR3 reads TGTGCCAGCAGCTCGTGGACAGCTGATAGCAATCAGCCCCAGCATTTT.

This clonotype has at least ten counts. This sequence joins TRBV7-2 and TRBJ2-3; 7 bases fit TRBD1. Germline lookup yields CDR1 SGHTA and CDR2 FQGNSA. Germline trimming cut 6 bases from V and 2 bases from J; bases unmatched to any gene: 8. This CDR3 comprises 15 residues. CDR3 residues: CASSPARGPTDTQYF. CDR3 nucleotides: TGTGCCAGCAGTCCTGCTAGGGGGCCCACAGATACGCAGTATTTT.

The chain is built from TRBV5-1 and TRBJ1-4; 8 bases align to TRBD1. CDR1 is SGHRS, CDR2 YFSETQ, per germline. With V trimmed by 3 bases and J by 11 bases, 6 bases remained unmatched. The length of the CDR3 is 13 residues. CDR3 in DNA: TGCGCCAGCAGCTGGCAGGGGGCGGAGAAACTGTTTTTT. Translated, it gives CASSWQGAEKLFF.

The J gene is TRBJ2-2, the V gene TRBV2; either TRBD1 or TRBD2 may supply D (5 bases each). V lost 9 bases and J 2 bases, leaving 13 bases between the germline ends. The CDR3 loop spans 14 amino acids. Germline CDR1 is SNHLY and CDR2 is FYNNEI. CDR3 DNA: TGTGCCAGTTCCGACAGCGGAAACACCGGGGAGCTGTTTTTT. Translated, it gives CASSDSGNTGELFF.

This clonotype was detected a few times. The rearrangement uses TRBV6-5 and TRBJ2-1, with unresolved D. Germline lookup yields CDR1 MNHEY and CDR2 SVGAGI. V was clipped by 0 bases and J by 2 bases, with 8 bases between them. This CDR3 region has 15 residues. CDR3 in DNA: TGTGCCAGCAGTTACTCGGTCGGACCCTACAATGAGCAGTTCTTC. Protein product: CASSYSVGPYNEQFF.

This clonotype was observed a few times. The CDR3 coding sequence is TGTGCCAGCAACCCGGGGGCGGGGGTGATAGATACGCAGTATTTT. Its translation: CASNPGAGVIDTQYF. J is TRBJ2-3 and V is TRBV12-3 or TRBV12-4, with a tentative D call TRBD2 (7 bases). Trimming removed 7 bases at V and 5 bases at J, with 19 bases between. This CDR3 spans 15 amino acids.

This clonotype was found a few times. The chain carries TRBV7-2 and TRBJ2-6, with D possibly being TRBD1 (6 bases). Trimming took 6 bases from V and 4 from J, leaving 19 bases between them. Germline assignment: CDR1 SGHTA and CDR2 FQGNSA. The CDR3 is made up of 17 amino acids. The chain's CDR3 is CASSSDRFSLGANVLTF. CDR3 nucleotides: TGTGCCAGCAGTTCAGACAGGTTCTCCCTCGGGGCCAACGTCCTGACTTTC.

The gene calls are TRBV7-6 and TRBJ1-3, with unresolved D. CDR1 SGHVS and CDR2 FNYEAQ come from the germline V gene. V was shortened by 5 bases and J by 0 bases, with 11 bases between the two germline ends. This CDR3 has 15 residues. For the CDR3, the DNA is TGTGCCAGCAGCGCGGCCACTTACTCTGGAAACACCATATATTTT. Protein product: CASSAATYSGNTIYF.

The V gene is TRBV19, the J gene TRBJ2-2; D gene uncertain. Germline CDR1 and CDR2: LNHDA and SQIVND (reference sequence). Trimming pared 2 bases from V and 1 base from J, leaving 8 bases between. The CDR3 loop spans 15 amino acids. CDR3 nucleotide sequence: TGTGCCAGTAGTATAACGGGCAAGAACACCGGGGAGCTGTTTTTT. Its translation is CASSITGKNTGELFF.

This clonotype was detected a few times. The chain is built from TRBV5-6 and TRBJ1-1; no definite D call. Trimming cost V 1 base and J 10 bases, with 17 bases left between them. Per germline, CDR1 SGHDT and CDR2 YYEEEE. The CDR3 extends over 14 amino acids. CDR3: CASSLPRTTKGAFF. DNA of the CDR3: TGTGCCAGCAGCTTGCCCAGGACGACAAAGGGAGCTTTCTTT.

The chain recombines TRBV28 with TRBJ1-2; possible D gene TRBD1, 5 bases. Trimming left V 5 bases short and J 9 bases short, with 19 bases between. CDR1 and CDR2 from the germline V gene are MDHEN and SYDVKM. The CDR3 loop spans 14 amino acids. The DNA of the CDR3 is TGTGCCAGCAGTCCATGGGACCCCGCTTGGAGCTACACCTTC. It is translated as CASSPWDPAWSYTF.

This clonotype appeared a few times. The chain uses TRBV4-3 and TRBJ2-2; D is unresolved. Germline CDR1 LGHNA, CDR2 YSLEER. V was shortened by 3 bases and J by 4 bases, with 3 bases between the two germline ends. The CDR3 consists of 12 residues. CDR3 residues: CASSQATGELFF. The CDR3 region has the DNA TGCGCCAGCAGCCAGGCCACCGGGGAGCTGTTTTTT.

V usage is TRBV5-8 and J usage is TRBJ2-3; D not resolved. The CDR3 extends over 13 amino acids. Between the trimmed V and J ends, which lost 0 bases and 3 bases, there was a span of 5 bases. From germline, CDR1 is SGHTS and CDR2 YDEGEE. The CDR3 nucleotides are TGTGCCAGCAGCTTGGTTGCGACAGATACGCAGTATTTT. As protein: CASSLVATDTQYF.

Only a few counts were recorded for this clonotype. The rearrangement joins TRBV18 to TRBJ2-5, with unresolved D. Germline V CDR1 and CDR2: KGHSH, LQKENI. V lost 1 base to trimming and J lost 5 bases, with 8 bases between them. The CDR3 has 13 amino acids. CDR3 protein: CASSPQRGETQYF. The CDR3 bases are TGTGCCAGCTCACCACAGCGAGGCGAGACCCAGTACTTC.

This clonotype appeared a few times. J is TRBJ2-1 and V is TRBV7-2, with D possibly being TRBD2 (5 bases). Germline CDR1 reads SGHTA; CDR2 reads FQGNSA. The length of the CDR3 is 16 residues. Deletions cut 3 bases from V and 6 bases from J, with 18 bases between. For the CDR3, the DNA is TGTGCCAGCAGCTTGGTTTCGCGGGCCGGTTCCAATGAGCAGTTCTTC. Translating gives CASSLVSRAGSNEQFF. The full variable domain, rest sourced from reference TRBV7-2 and TRBJ2-1, is GAGVSQSPSNKVTEKGKDVELRCDPISGHTALYWYRQSLGQGLEFLIYFQGNSAPDKSGLPSDRFSAERTGGSVSTLTIQRTQQEDSAVYLCASSLVSRAGSNEQFFGPGTRLTVL.

This clonotype occurred a few times. This sequence joins TRBV5-1 and TRBJ2-7; no firm D call. The length of the CDR3 is 17 residues. From germline, CDR1 is SGHRS and CDR2 YFSETQ. V lost 0 bases and J lost 0, with 16 bases in between. The CDR3 loop is CASSLGPPRRSSYEQYF. Here the CDR3 DNA reads TGCGCCAGCAGCTTGGGTCCCCCTAGAAGGAGCTCCTACGAGCAGTACTTC.

This clonotype was counted a few times. V is TRBV6-5 and J is TRBJ1-1; TRBD1 agrees at 7 bases. This CDR3 contains 15 residues. Losses at the gene ends were 4 bases for V and 4 bases for J; bases not matched to a gene: 9. CDR1 is MNHEY, CDR2 SVGAGI, per germline. The chain's CDR3 is CASSSPGAGGTEAFF. Here the CDR3 DNA reads TGTGCCAGCAGTTCCCCCGGGGCAGGGGGCACTGAAGCTTTCTTT.

This clonotype occurred a few times. The chain has TRBV20-1 and TRBJ1-4, with 8 bases aligning to TRBD1. The ends lost 6 bases at V and 2 bases at J; junction bases unmatched: 2. The CDR3 has 13 amino acids. CDR1 and CDR2 from the germline V gene are DFQATT and SNEGSKA (reference sequence). The CDR3 loop is CSAYRGTNEKLFF. Here the CDR3 DNA reads TGCAGTGCATACAGGGGGACTAATGAAAAACTGTTTTTT.

This clonotype was picked up a small number of times. The rearrangement links TRBV2 to TRBJ1-6; D uncertain. The V and J ends lost 3 bases and 6 bases respectively, with 6 bases between them. Germline V CDR1 and CDR2: SNHLY, FYNNEI. The CDR3 contains 13 residues. The CDR3 protein is CASSEAANSPLHF. For the CDR3, the DNA is TGTGCCAGCAGTGAGGCAGCTAATTCACCCCTCCACTTT.